These 23 T cell receptor beta chains came from one sample sequenced in a study of cytomegalovirus exposure and HLA in healthy donors listed by TCRdb under 2017. Receptors were amplified or captured by the immunoSEQ multiplex PCR assay. A mixture of 60 forward primers for TCR Vbeta segments and 13 reverse primers for TCR Jbeta segments was used in the multiplex PCR. TCRdb holds this immuneACCESS table with in-frame rearrangements only. Some clones are missing; in checked studies, unresolved V genes explain under half, and the rest has no known cause. Present in this sample are 90,000 to 100,000 clones, approximately 9% of which were seen just once. Around 4.9% of the sample is taken by the ten largest. The sequenced sample was PBMCs. These receptors were collected from a man aged 45-65 years in good health and CMV-seropositive.

This clone showed up just a few times. This sequence joins TRBV7-9 and TRBJ2-1; 11 bases map to TRBD2. The CDR3 length is 15 residues. Looked up from germline, CDR1 is SEHNR and CDR2 is FQNEAQ (reference sequence). After removal of 0 bases from V and 5 bases from J, the junction contained 0 bases not matched to a gene. The CDR3 DNA follows: TGTGCCAGCAGCTTAGCGACTAGCGGGAACAATGAGCAGTTCTTC. Translated, it gives CASSLATSGNNEQFF.

This clone is a singleton in its sample. This sequence joins TRBV6-1 and TRBJ1-1, with unresolved D. Trimming took off 0 bases at V and 8 bases at J, with 10 bases between the two ends. Germline loops: CDR1 MNHNS, CDR2 SASEGT. CDR3 size: 13 residues. The CDR3 bases are TGTGCCAGCAGTGAAGCGTGGGCCAGGGAAGCTTTCTTT. This translates into CASSEAWAREAFF.

In this sample, this clone turned up many times. This chain links TRBV5-1 with TRBJ2-1, with 9 bases lining up with TRBD2. Trimming cost V 0 bases and J 1 base; bases outside gene matches: 5. The CDR3 sequence is 17 residues long. Germline CDR1 is SGHRS and CDR2 is YFSETQ. CDR3: CASSLANLAGSYNEQFF. CDR3 DNA sequence: TGCGCCAGCAGCTTGGCCAACCTAGCGGGGTCCTACAATGAGCAGTTCTTC.

The gene calls are TRBV5-8 and TRBJ1-1, with unresolved D. Germline CDR1 SGHTS, CDR2 YDEGEE. V lost 0 bases, J lost 0 bases, and 9 bases lay in between. The CDR3 has 15 amino acids. This CDR3 is CASSLVRSMNTEAFF. The CDR3 nucleotides are TGTGCCAGCAGCTTGGTGCGGAGCATGAACACTGAAGCTTTCTTT.

V and J are TRBV6-5 and TRBJ1-5; no clear D. Trimming cost V 8 bases and J 3 bases, with 8 bases left between them. The CDR3 is 12 residues long. CDR1 and CDR2 from the germline V gene are MNHEY and SVGAGI. The chain's CDR3 is CASLSPNQPQHF. DNA for the CDR3: TGTGCCAGCCTGTCCCCCAATCAGCCCCAGCATTTT.

This clone was counted a few times. The chain joins TRBV11-2 to TRBJ2-1; D might be TRBD1 (5 bases). Per the germline V gene, CDR1 is SGHAT and CDR2 is FQNNGV. The length of the CDR3 is 15 residues. Between the trimmed V and J ends, which lost 7 bases and 6 bases, there was a span of 19 bases. CDR3 DNA: TGTGCCAGCACCGAACAGGCCGCCATCGGCAATGAGCAGTTCTTC. It is translated as CASTEQAAIGNEQFF. Complete variable domain (other parts from reference TRBV11-2 and TRBJ2-1): EAGVAQSPRYKIIEKRQSVAFWCNPISGHATLYWYQQILGQGPKLLIQFQNNGVVDDSQLPKDRFSAERLKGVDSTLKIQPAKLEDSAVYLCASTEQAAIGNEQFFGPGTRLTVL.

The chain couples TRBV5-4 to TRBJ2-5; maybe TRBD2 (6 bases). The CDR3 is 14 amino acids. Trimming left V 0 bases short and J 5 bases short, with 11 bases between. Germline V gene lookup returns CDR1 SGHNT and CDR2 YYREEE (reference sequence). The CDR3 loop reads CASSLGRRVETQYF. CDR3 nucleotide sequence: TGTGCCAGCAGCTTGGGTCGGAGGGTTGAGACCCAGTACTTC.

This clone was found a few times. This chain connects TRBV27 to TRBJ2-7, with 13 bases that match TRBD2. The ends lost 4 bases at V and 6 bases at J; junction bases unmatched: 6. The CDR3 length is 15 residues. Germline loops: CDR1 MNHEY, CDR2 SMNVEV (reference sequence). The CDR3 region is CASSYGLAGVGEQYF. DNA of the CDR3: TGTGCCAGCAGTTATGGACTAGCGGGAGTTGGCGAGCAGTACTTC.

The chain couples TRBV9 to TRBJ2-3; D gene uncertain. The CDR3 is 13 residues long. Germline V gene data show CDR1 as SGDLS and CDR2 as YYNGEE. V gave up 2 bases and J gave up 5 bases, with 9 bases separating them. The CDR3: CASSVLPVDTQYF. The CDR3 DNA reads as TGTGCCAGCAGCGTCTTACCGGTAGATACGCAGTATTTT.

The J gene is TRBJ2-2, the V gene TRBV4-1; 12 bases map to TRBD2. Trimming took 0 bases from V and 10 from J; bases not matched to a gene: 12. The CDR3 covers 18 residues. Germline V gives CDR1 MGHRA, CDR2 YSYEKL. CDR3 sequence: CASSQEPGLAGTTKELFF. The CDR3 nucleotides are TGCGCCAGCAGCCAAGAGCCCGGACTAGCGGGGACGACCAAGGAGCTGTTTTTT.

This chain links TRBV28 with TRBJ2-5; D is unclear. This CDR3 region has 11 residues. V was shortened by 8 bases and J by 2 bases, with 6 bases between the two germline ends. CDR1 is MDHEN and CDR2 is SYDVKM in the germline V gene. CDR3 amino acids: CASGEQETQYF. CDR3 sequence (DNA): TGTGCCAGCGGAGAACAAGAGACCCAGTACTTC.

This clone has a handful of counts. The chain has TRBV9 and TRBJ2-7; 7 nucleotides agree with TRBD1. CDR1 and CDR2 from the germline V gene are SGDLS and YYNGEE. V shed 3 bases and J 6 bases; nucleotides not matched to a gene: 6. The CDR3 is 13 amino acids. CDR3 bases: TGTGCCAGCAGCGCAGGACAGGAGACCGAGCAGTACTTC. Translating it yields CASSAGQETEQYF.

The V and J genes are TRBV7-2 and TRBJ1-2, with TRBD1 identical over 7 bases. J was trimmed by 3 bases and V by 7 bases; bases with no gene match: 2. CDR1 SGHTA and CDR2 FQGNSA come from the germline V gene. This CDR3 comprises 12 residues. The CDR3 sequence is CASTGGDYGYTF. As DNA, the CDR3 is TGTGCCAGCACAGGGGGTGACTATGGCTACACCTTC. Full variable domain (rest looked up from reference TRBV7-2 and TRBJ1-2): GAGVSQSPSNKVTEKGKDVELRCDPISGHTALYWYRQSLGQGLEFLIYFQGNSAPDKSGLPSDRFSAERTGGSVSTLTIQRTQQEDSAVYLCASTGGDYGYTFGSGTRLTVV.

This chain joins TRBV14 and TRBJ1-1; no clear D gene. CDR3 length: 13 residues. The germline V gene has CDR1 SGHDN and CDR2 FVKESK. The ends were cut back, 4 bases at V and 0 bases at J, with 6 bases in the middle. The CDR3 nucleotides are TGTGCCAGCAGCCTTGCTATGAACACTGAAGCTTTCTTT. Protein sequence: CASSLAMNTEAFF.

Only a few counts were recorded for this clone. This chain connects TRBV6-4 to TRBJ2-3, with D possibly TRBD1 on 5 matching bases. The germline V gene has CDR1 MRHNA and CDR2 SNTAGT. The CDR3 runs to 13 residues. V was shortened by 6 bases and J by 0 bases, with 7 bases between the two germline ends. CDR3 coding DNA: TGTGCCAGCAGCCAGGGTAGCACAGATACGCAGTATTTT. This encodes CASSQGSTDTQYF.

The rearrangement uses TRBV4-2 and TRBJ1-1; D gene unclear. V was cut by 0 bases and J by 7 bases, with 15 bases left in between. The CDR3 length is 15 residues. Germline CDR1 is LGHNA and CDR2 is YNFKEQ. CDR3 sequence: CASSQDMGRSGEAFF. CDR3 sequence (DNA): TGTGCCAGCAGCCAAGACATGGGCAGGTCAGGTGAAGCTTTCTTT.

This clone was seen a few times. This CDR3 is CATSRAKREKFF. CDR3 nucleotide sequence: TGTGCCACCAGCAGAGCAAAGCGGGAGAAGTTCTTC. J is TRBJ2-1 and V is TRBV15, with 8 bases that match TRBD2. This CDR3 region has 12 residues. Trimming took 1 base from V and 14 from J; bases not matched to a gene: 4. Germline CDR1 reads LNHNV; CDR2 reads YYDKDF (reference sequence).

V usage is TRBV11-2 and J usage is TRBJ2-7; 10 bases are a match to TRBD1. The CDR3 is 13 amino acids. Germline CDR1 SGHAT, CDR2 FQNNGV. V trimming: 6 bases; J trimming: 2 bases; junction bases outside the gene matches: 1. CDR3 residues: CASRGQGAYEQYF. In DNA, the CDR3 is TGTGCCAGCAGAGGACAGGGGGCCTACGAGCAGTACTTC. The full variable domain, in which reference TRBV11-2 and TRBJ2-7 provide the parts outside the CDR3, is EAGVAQSPRYKIIEKRQSVAFWCNPISGHATLYWYQQILGQGPKLLIQFQNNGVVDDSQLPKDRFSAERLKGVDSTLKIQPAKLEDSAVYLCASRGQGAYEQYFGPGTRLTVT.

The chain combines TRBV29-1 with TRBJ2-5; 7 nucleotides match TRBD2. Germline CDR1 reads SQVTM; CDR2 reads ANQGSEA. CDR3 size: 12 residues. The V and J ends lost 6 bases and 3 bases, in that order; junction bases with no gene match: 4. The CDR3 bases are TGCAGCGTCTCAAGCGGGAAAGAGACCCAGTACTTC. Residues: CSVSSGKETQYF.

The table lists this clone with a few counts. The chain uses TRBV9 and TRBJ2-2, with 10 positions matching TRBD1. The junction had 6 bases not matched to a gene; V was cut back by 0 bases and J by 7 bases. From germline, CDR1 is SGDLS and CDR2 YYNGEE. CDR3 length: 16 amino acids. Here the CDR3 reads CASSVATGGTGGELFF. The CDR3 coding sequence is TGTGCCAGCAGCGTAGCGACAGGGGGCACCGGCGGGGAGCTGTTTTTT.

This clone has only a few counts. A read error may account for a junction end that differs from germline. This chain joins TRBV7-9 and TRBJ2-7, with D maybe TRBD2 (6 bases). Germline CDR1 and CDR2: SEHNR and FQNEAQ (reference sequence). The CDR3 is 15 amino acids. The CDR3 bases are TGTGCCAGCAGCCGTGGGACTGTAGAACTGTACGAGCAGCACTTC. Translated, it gives CASSRGTVELYEQHF.

This CDR3 is CASIGTSGILGDTQYF. The CDR3 bases are TGTGCCAGCATTGGCACTAGCGGGATTTTAGGTGATACGCAGTATTTT. The V call is TRBV2, the J call TRBJ2-3, with 10 nucleotides matching TRBD2. Germline CDR1 SNHLY, CDR2 FYNNEI. The CDR3 runs to 16 residues. Unmatched junction bases numbered 13, after V lost 7 bases and J lost 6 bases.

In its sample, this clone was seen a few times. This sequence joins TRBV10-3 and TRBJ2-1; weak D call: TRBD1 (5 bases). Trimming took 6 bases from V and 7 from J, leaving 10 bases between them. Germline V lookup: CDR1 ENHRY, CDR2 SYGVKD. CDR3 length equals 12 residues. CDR3 DNA sequence: TGTGCCATCAGCGACAGCACTAATGAGCAGTTCTTC. As protein: CAISDSTNEQFF.